A selection of T cell receptor beta chains follows, all from one sample in a study of cytomegalovirus exposure and HLA in healthy donors. Profiling relied on immunoSEQ multiplex PCR, and the TCRdb table lists in-frame clones only, not all of them. The repertoire has about 190,000 clones, roughly three quarters of them found once; the top ten carry 1.6%. The specimen was PBMCs. The receptor set was obtained from a woman aged 18-29 years in good health and CMV-seronegative. The CDR3 runs from the conserved cysteine through the conserved F or W. A D gene is named only where the DNA matches it firmly. Clone size is not always given. Where it is, it says once, few, many or a class for expanded clones.

D gene: -
CDR3 length: 15
clone size: -
V gene: TRBV7-9
J gene: TRBJ1-1
CDR3 protein: CASSSQTGVNTEAFF
CDR3 DNA: TGTGCCAGCAGCTCCCAGACGGGGGTAAACACTGAAGCTTTCTTT

D gene: TRBD2
CDR3 length: 14
clone size: once
V gene: TRBV6-5
J gene: TRBJ2-7
CDR3 protein: CASSPGLTSYEQYF
CDR3 DNA: TGTGCCAGCAGCCCGGGACTAACCTCCTACGAGCAGTACTTC

D gene: -
CDR3 length: 13
clone size: -
V gene: TRBV25-1
J gene: TRBJ1-1
CDR3 protein: CASSDRGGTEAFF
CDR3 DNA: TGTGCCAGCAGTGACAGGGGAGGGACTGAAGCTTTCTTT

D gene: -
CDR3 length: 13
clone size: -
V gene: TRBV18
J gene: TRBJ1-1
CDR3 protein: CASSPRGGAEAFF
CDR3 DNA: TGTGCCAGCTCACCAAGGGGAGGAGCTGAAGCTTTCTTT

D gene: -
CDR3 length: 14
clone size: -
V gene: TRBV30
J gene: TRBJ2-1
CDR3 protein: CAWSWGLTLREQFF
CDR3 DNA: TGTGCCTGGAGTTGGGGACTTACCCTCAGGGAGCAGTTCTTC

D gene: -
CDR3 length: 16
clone size: -
V gene: TRBV7-2
J gene: TRBJ2-5
CDR3 protein: CASSLPLGGGGETQYF
CDR3 DNA: TGTGCCAGCAGCCTCCCTTTGGGGGGAGGAGGAGAGACCCAGTACTTC

D gene: -
CDR3 length: 11
clone size: once
V gene: TRBV29-1
J gene: TRBJ2-7
CDR3 protein: CSAQGGYEQYF
CDR3 DNA: TGCAGCGCCCAGGGGGGCTACGAGCAGTACTTC

D gene: -
CDR3 length: 14
clone size: -
V gene: TRBV5-1
J gene: TRBJ2-1
CDR3 protein: CASSPLSGFNEQFF
CDR3 DNA: TGCGCCAGCAGCCCTCTCTCGGGATTCAATGAGCAGTTCTTC

D gene: TRBD1
CDR3 length: 15
clone size: -
V gene: TRBV11-2
J gene: TRBJ1-6
CDR3 protein: CASSLGQGYNSPLHF
CDR3 DNA: TGTGCCAGCAGCTTGGGACAGGGGTACAATTCACCCCTCCACTTT

D gene: TRBD1
CDR3 length: 15
clone size: -
V gene: TRBV5-8
J gene: TRBJ1-5
CDR3 protein: CASSSGQGIFQPQHF
CDR3 DNA: TGTGCCAGCAGCTCCGGACAGGGTATCTTTCAGCCCCAGCATTTT

D gene: TRBD1
CDR3 length: 15
clone size: few
V gene: TRBV28
J gene: TRBJ1-4
CDR3 protein: CASTDRGSANEKLFF
CDR3 DNA: TGTGCCAGCACCGACAGGGGCAGTGCTAATGAAAAACTGTTTTTT

D gene: -
CDR3 length: 13
clone size: -
V gene: TRBV7-9
J gene: TRBJ1-1
CDR3 protein: CASSLGQGTEAFF
CDR3 DNA: TGTGCCAGCAGCTTAGGGCAGGGTACTGAAGCTTTCTTT

D gene: -
CDR3 length: 14
clone size: -
V gene: TRBV28
J gene: TRBJ2-7
CDR3 protein: CASSLRGFSYEQYF
CDR3 DNA: TGTGCCAGCAGTTTGAGGGGGTTCTCCTACGAGCAGTACTTC

D gene: -
CDR3 length: 15
clone size: once
V gene: TRBV5-4
J gene: TRBJ2-7
CDR3 protein: CVSSKVGTPPYEQYF
CDR3 DNA: TGTGTCAGCAGCAAGGTGGGGACACCCCCCTACGAGCAGTACTTC

D gene: TRBD1
CDR3 length: 16
clone size: -
V gene: TRBV5-1
J gene: TRBJ1-1
CDR3 protein: CASSDNRDRGSPEAFF
CDR3 DNA: TGCGCCAGCAGCGATAACCGGGACAGGGGTTCCCCTGAAGCTTTCTTT

D gene: TRBD1
CDR3 length: 13
clone size: -
V gene: TRBV7-2
J gene: TRBJ1-3
CDR3 protein: CASSLNRGSTIYF
CDR3 DNA: TGTGCCAGCAGCCTAAACAGGGGAAGCACCATATATTTT

D gene: TRBD2
CDR3 length: 14
clone size: -
V gene: TRBV9
J gene: TRBJ2-7
CDR3 protein: CASSGRGVGYEQYF
CDR3 DNA: TGTGCCAGCAGCGGACGGGGGGTAGGGTACGAGCAGTACTTC

D gene: -
CDR3 length: 15
clone size: -
V gene: TRBV5-4
J gene: TRBJ1-1
CDR3 protein: CASRDGGGLYTEAFF
CDR3 DNA: TGTGCCAGCAGGGACGGGGGGGGTTTGTACACTGAAGCTTTCTTT

D gene: TRBD2
CDR3 length: 14
clone size: -
V gene: TRBV27
J gene: TRBJ2-7
CDR3 protein: CASSTGTTSYEQYF
CDR3 DNA: TGTGCCAGCAGTACCGGGACTACCTCCTACGAGCAGTACTTC

D gene: TRBD1
CDR3 length: 16
clone size: -
V gene: TRBV6-1
J gene: TRBJ1-2
CDR3 protein: CASSEVRDRSNYGYTF
CDR3 DNA: TGTGCCAGCAGTGAAGTCAGGGACAGAAGTAACTATGGCTACACCTTC

D gene: TRBD2
CDR3 length: 16
clone size: -
V gene: TRBV9
J gene: TRBJ2-2
CDR3 protein: CASSMGLAGLIGELFF
CDR3 DNA: TGTGCCAGCAGCATGGGACTAGCGGGGCTAATCGGGGAGCTGTTTTTT

D gene: -
CDR3 length: 17
clone size: once
V gene: TRBV7-8
J gene: TRBJ2-7
CDR3 protein: CASTRKTLDGEGYEQYF
CDR3 DNA: TGTGCCAGCACCCGGAAAACCTTGGACGGTGAGGGATACGAGCAGTACTTC

D gene: -
CDR3 length: 13
clone size: -
V gene: TRBV19
J gene: TRBJ1-5
CDR3 protein: CASSHRYNQPQHF
CDR3 DNA: TGTGCCAGTAGTCACAGATATAATCAGCCCCAGCATTTT

D gene: TRBD1
CDR3 length: 15
clone size: few
V gene: TRBV6-5
J gene: TRBJ1-4
CDR3 protein: CASSFTPGQGEKLFF
CDR3 DNA: TGTGCCAGCAGTTTTACACCGGGACAGGGGGAAAAACTGTTTTTT

D gene: -
CDR3 length: 15
clone size: -
V gene: TRBV15
J gene: TRBJ1-2
CDR3 protein: CATSRDRQNTYGYTF
CDR3 DNA: TGTGCCACCAGCAGAGATCGACAGAACACCTATGGCTACACCTTC

D gene: TRBD1
CDR3 length: 17
clone size: few
V gene: TRBV28
J gene: TRBJ2-7
CDR3 protein: CASSPLWFGTANYEQYF
CDR3 DNA: TGTGCCAGCAGCCCTCTCTGGTTTGGGACAGCTAACTACGAGCAGTACTTC

D gene: -
CDR3 length: 15
clone size: -
V gene: TRBV27
J gene: TRBJ2-7
CDR3 protein: CASSPTGRMLFEQYF
CDR3 DNA: TGTGCCAGCAGTCCCACCGGCAGGATGCTTTTCGAGCAGTACTTC

D gene: TRBD1
CDR3 length: 18
clone size: -
V gene: TRBV5-5
J gene: TRBJ1-3
CDR3 protein: CASSLVFQGQGTGNTIYF
CDR3 DNA: TGTGCCAGCAGCTTGGTGTTCCAGGGACAGGGGACTGGAAACACCATATATTTT

D gene: TRBD2
CDR3 length: 22
clone size: -
V gene: TRBV7-8
J gene: TRBJ2-1
CDR3 protein: CASSLVLGTSGRILPSYNEQFF
CDR3 DNA: TGTGCCAGCAGCTTAGTCTTAGGGACTAGCGGGAGAATTTTGCCCTCCTACAATGAGCAGTTCTTC

D gene: -
CDR3 length: 12
clone size: -
V gene: TRBV6-1
J gene: TRBJ1-1
CDR3 protein: CASSEGRVKAFF
CDR3 DNA: TGTGCCAGCAGTGAAGGGCGGGTGAAGGCTTTCTTT

D gene: -
CDR3 length: 16
clone size: -
V gene: TRBV7-3
J gene: TRBJ2-2
CDR3 protein: CASSLTAGADTGELFF
CDR3 DNA: TGTGCCAGCAGCTTAACGGCAGGGGCCGACACCGGGGAGCTGTTTTTT

D gene: TRBD1
CDR3 length: 13
clone size: -
V gene: TRBV19
J gene: TRBJ1-1
CDR3 protein: CASQQGRNTEAFF
CDR3 DNA: TGTGCCAGCCAACAGGGGAGGAACACTGAAGCTTTCTTT

D gene: -
CDR3 length: 15
clone size: -
V gene: TRBV19
J gene: TRBJ1-6
CDR3 protein: CASRAGESYNSPLHF
CDR3 DNA: TGTGCCAGTAGAGCAGGGGAATCCTATAATTCACCCCTCCACTTT

D gene: -
CDR3 length: 13
clone size: -
V gene: TRBV29-1
J gene: TRBJ2-1
CDR3 protein: CSADYLSYNEQFF
CDR3 DNA: TGCAGCGCTGACTATCTCTCCTACAATGAGCAGTTCTTC

D gene: TRBD2
CDR3 length: 15
clone size: few
V gene: TRBV7-9
J gene: TRBJ2-7
CDR3 protein: CASSLEREGLREQYF
CDR3 DNA: TGTGCCAGCAGCTTAGAACGGGAGGGCCTCCGCGAGCAGTACTTC

D gene: -
CDR3 length: 14
clone size: -
V gene: TRBV2
J gene: TRBJ2-2
CDR3 protein: CASSVQGLAGELFF
CDR3 DNA: TGTGCCAGCAGTGTTCAGGGGTTAGCCGGGGAGCTGTTTTTT

D gene: TRBD2
CDR3 length: 13
clone size: -
V gene: TRBV29-1
J gene: TRBJ2-5
CDR3 protein: CSAKLAGQETQYF
CDR3 DNA: TGCAGCGCCAAACTAGCGGGTCAAGAGACCCAGTACTTC

D gene: TRBD2
CDR3 length: 15
clone size: -
V gene: TRBV7-2
J gene: TRBJ2-7
CDR3 protein: CASSLDGGRVYEQYF
CDR3 DNA: TGTGCCAGCAGCTTAGATGGCGGGAGAGTATACGAGCAGTACTTC

D gene: -
CDR3 length: 16
clone size: -
V gene: TRBV28
J gene: TRBJ1-1
CDR3 protein: CASSLSGGRQYELAFF
CDR3 DNA: TGTGCCAGCAGTTTATCGGGGGGGAGACAGTATGAGTTAGCTTTCTTT

D gene: -
CDR3 length: 9
clone size: few
V gene: TRBV10-3
J gene: TRBJ1-2
CDR3 protein: CAPFEGYTF
CDR3 DNA: TGTGCCCCCTTCGAGGGCTACACCTTC

D gene: TRBD1
CDR3 length: 14
clone size: -
V gene: TRBV6-5
J gene: TRBJ1-2
CDR3 protein: CASSYTSTGAGYTF
CDR3 DNA: TGTGCCAGCAGTTACACTTCGACAGGGGCTGGCTACACCTTC

D gene: TRBD2
CDR3 length: 17
clone size: few
V gene: TRBV2
J gene: TRBJ2-5
CDR3 protein: CASSEARVAGVLKTQYF
CDR3 DNA: TGTGCCAGCAGTGAAGCGCGGGTAGCGGGGGTTCTCAAGACCCAGTACTTC

D gene: -
CDR3 length: 15
clone size: -
V gene: TRBV4-2
J gene: TRBJ2-5
CDR3 protein: CASSQDPTSSRPQYF
CDR3 DNA: TGTGCCAGCAGCCAAGACCCCACTAGTAGTAGGCCTCAGTACTTC